Presented here are 23 T cell receptor beta chains from one specimen sequenced in a study of cytomegalovirus exposure and HLA in healthy donors. 60 Vbeta and 13 Jbeta primers were used in PCR. The assay was immunoSEQ multiplex PCR, and TCRdb's table has in-frame clones only and misses some. The table shows about 160,000 clones, with about 80% occurring only once. The material sequenced was PBMCs. These receptors were obtained from a young man in good health and CMV-seropositive.

The chain couples TRBV2 to TRBJ1-1, with D uncertain. The CDR3 totals 11 residues. Per germline, CDR1 SNHLY and CDR2 FYNNEI. V lost 6 bases and J lost 1, with 3 bases in between. CDR3 nucleotide sequence: TGTGCCAGCAGGAGGAACACTGAAGCTTTCTTT. It translates to CASRRNTEAFF.

The chain employs TRBV11-2 and TRBJ2-7; 8 bases match TRBD2. The germline V gene encodes CDR1 SGHAT and CDR2 FQNNGV. The CDR3 sequence is 14 residues long. The ends lost 1 base at V and 6 bases at J; junction bases unmatched: 5. The chain's CDR3 is CASSLVTSASEQYF. CDR3 in DNA: TGTGCCAGCAGCTTAGTGACTAGCGCCAGCGAGCAGTACTTC.

The rearrangement links TRBV6-1 to TRBJ1-6, with D possibly matching TRBD1 (6 bases). The germline V gene has CDR1 MNHNS and CDR2 SASEGT. This CDR3 has 14 residues. Trimming took off 6 bases at V and 7 bases at J, with 13 bases between the two ends. The CDR3 DNA follows: TGTGCCAGCAGAACAGGGTCCGGCAATTCACCCCTCCACTTT. As protein: CASRTGSGNSPLHF.

The rearrangement joins TRBV4-1 to TRBJ2-5, with 7 bases matching TRBD2. CDR1 and CDR2 from the germline V gene are MGHRA and YSYEKL. The CDR3 is made up of 16 amino acids. J was trimmed by 0 bases and V by 4 bases; bases with no gene match: 8. This CDR3 reads CASSPGGRVYQETQYF. CDR3 coding DNA: TGCGCCAGCAGCCCCGGTGGGAGGGTTTACCAAGAGACCCAGTACTTC.

The chain has TRBV10-2 and TRBJ2-5; 9 bases are a match to TRBD2. The germline gives CDR1 WSHSY, CDR2 SAAADI. Trimming removed 4 bases from V and 5 bases from J; junction bases left unmatched: 8. The CDR3 extends over 15 amino acids. The CDR3 DNA sequence: TGCGCCAGCAGTGCGCCCGGGACTAGCCACGAGACCCAGTACTTC. Translating it yields CASSAPGTSHETQYF.

The chain uses TRBV2 and TRBJ2-7; TRBD2 agrees at 7 bases. Germline-derived CDR1 and CDR2 are SNHLY and FYNNEI. CDR3 length: 13 amino acids. After removal of 7 bases from V and 2 bases from J, the junction contained 5 bases not matched to a gene. DNA of the CDR3: TGTGCCAGCAACGGGGGGACGACCTACGAGCAGTACTTC. As protein: CASNGGTTYEQYF.

This chain connects TRBV7-9 to TRBJ2-5, with D perhaps matching TRBD2 (6 bases). The CDR3 covers 16 residues. Germline CDR1 reads SEHNR; CDR2 reads FQNEAQ (reference sequence). V lost 5 bases and J lost 2, with 18 bases in between. The CDR3 is CASSPVLGDLQETQYF. The CDR3 nucleotides are TGTGCCAGCAGCCCGGTACTTGGGGACTTACAAGAGACCCAGTACTTC.

The V and J genes are TRBV9 and TRBJ1-2; 7 bases are a match to TRBD1. The V gene's germline CDR1 is SGDLS and CDR2 YYNGEE. This CDR3 contains 15 residues. Losses at the gene ends were 3 bases for V and 3 bases for J; bases not matched to a gene: 8. This CDR3 is CASSDSDRDDYGYTF. The CDR3 coding sequence is TGTGCCAGCAGCGATAGCGACAGGGATGACTATGGCTACACCTTC.

The chain employs TRBV11-2 and TRBJ2-7; 7 nucleotides line up with TRBD2. The germline V gene has CDR1 SGHAT and CDR2 FQNNGV. The trim removed 5 bases at V and 2 bases at J, leaving 9 bases unmatched. The CDR3 has 15 residues. In DNA, the CDR3 is TGTGCCAGCAGCGCCGGGGCGCGGGAGACCTACGAGCAGTACTTC. This translates into CASSAGARETYEQYF.

The rearrangement links TRBV6-1 to TRBJ2-1; possible D gene TRBD1, 6 bases. The CDR3 has 15 residues. CDR1 and CDR2 (germline): MNHNS, SASEGT. V was trimmed by 6 bases and J by 6 bases, leaving 18 bases between them. The CDR3 loop reads CASSAVGAETNEQFF. As DNA, the CDR3 is TGTGCCAGCAGCGCAGTGGGGGCCGAAACCAATGAGCAGTTCTTC.

This chain links TRBV28 with TRBJ2-1, with 7 bases identical to TRBD1. The CDR3 is 16 amino acids. With V trimmed by 6 bases and J by 8 bases, 16 bases remained unmatched. The germline gives CDR1 MDHEN, CDR2 SYDVKM. CDR3 DNA: TGTGCCAGCAGCCTCCCGTGGCGGAAAGGGGGCTATGAGCAGTTCTTC. Translating gives CASSLPWRKGGYEQFF.

This clone was seen only a few times. The J gene is TRBJ2-1, the V gene TRBV18; 8 bases align to TRBD1. This CDR3 contains 15 residues. The trim removed 6 bases at V and 2 bases at J, leaving 6 bases unmatched. CDR1 and CDR2 from the germline V gene are KGHSH and LQKENI. CDR3 in amino acids: CASSTDRGAYNEQFF. The CDR3 nucleotides are TGTGCCAGCTCTACTGACAGGGGCGCCTACAATGAGCAGTTCTTC.

V gene TRBV4-1 combines with J gene TRBJ1-1, with D perhaps matching TRBD1 (5 bases). The CDR3 totals 13 residues. The germline V gene encodes CDR1 MGHRA and CDR2 YSYEKL. Trimming pared 0 bases from V and 4 bases from J, leaving 6 bases between. The DNA of the CDR3 is TGCGCCAGCAGCCAAGATGGGGCCACTGAAGCTTTCTTT. It codes for CASSQDGATEAFF.

This clone was seen only once. V is TRBV4-3 and J is TRBJ2-2; 7 positions agree with TRBD2. The CDR3 loop spans 17 amino acids. Trimming took 0 bases from V and 4 from J; bases not matched to a gene: 8. Germline CDR1 and CDR2: LGHNA and YSLEER. The CDR3 DNA reads TGCGCCAGCAGCCAAGATGGTCCTAGCGGCTCCACCGGGGAGCTGTTTTTT. Its protein is CASSQDGPSGSTGELFF.

This chain uses TRBV5-4 with TRBJ2-7; 8 positions match TRBD1. Germline V gene lookup returns CDR1 SGHNT and CDR2 YYREEE (reference sequence). V dropped 4 bases and J dropped 5; count of bases not matched to a gene: 11. The CDR3 runs 15 residues. The DNA for the CDR3 is TGTGCCAGCAGCGCCTGGACAGGGCCGGGAGACGAGCAGTACTTC. Its protein is CASSAWTGPGDEQYF.

This clone is a singleton in its sample. The V call is TRBV11-2, the J call TRBJ1-1; D not resolved. CDR3 length: 12 residues. Looked up from germline, CDR1 is SGHAT and CDR2 is FQNNGV. Deletions cut 2 bases from V and 3 bases from J, with 4 bases between. The CDR3 sequence is CASSLQDTEAFF. The CDR3 bases are TGTGCCAGCAGCTTACAGGACACTGAAGCTTTCTTT.

This clone was counted a single time. This rearrangement joins TRBV28 to TRBJ1-2, with D unclear. The CDR3 totals 15 residues. Germline CDR1 is MDHEN and CDR2 is SYDVKM. V was shortened by 6 bases and J by 0 bases, with 14 bases between the two germline ends. The CDR3 DNA reads TGTGCCAGCAGGGGTCAGACCCTAGCTAACTATGGCTACACCTTC. Amino acids: CASRGQTLANYGYTF.

With respect to this clone: This CDR3 fails to terminate in the conserved phenylalanine or tryptophan, so it likely reflects a read error. This chain links TRBV5-3 with TRBJ1-6; 9 bases map to TRBD1. TRBV5-3 is an ORF, and what it does is uncertain. This CDR3 spans 14 amino acids. The V and J ends lost 2 bases and 7 bases, in that order; junction bases with no gene match: 1. The CDR3 DNA sequence: TGTGCCAGAAGCTTCGGGACAGGGAATTCACCCCTCCACCTT. Translation gives CARSFGTGNSPLHL.

The chain recombines TRBV5-1 with TRBJ2-3, with 8 bases fitting TRBD2. Trimming took 7 bases from V and 6 from J; bases not matched to a gene: 13. There are 15 residues in the CDR3. Germline CDR1 and CDR2: SGHRS and YFSETQ. The CDR3 here is CASVYGGGPPDTQYF. CDR3 nucleotides: TGCGCCAGCGTCTACGGGGGGGGGCCCCCTGATACGCAGTATTTT.

J is TRBJ1-2 and V is TRBV6-5, with 10 nucleotides matching TRBD1. Unmatched junction bases numbered 10, after V lost 2 bases and J lost 7 bases. Germline values: CDR1 MNHEY, CDR2 SVGAGI. CDR3 length: 16 amino acids. CDR3 sequence: CASSYAPGQGIVGYTF. Written as DNA, the CDR3 is TGTGCCAGCAGTTACGCCCCGGGACAGGGGATCGTTGGCTACACCTTC.

This clone was counted a single time. The chain carries TRBV2 and TRBJ1-1, with a weak D call TRBD1 (5 bases). Germline CDR1 and CDR2: SNHLY and FYNNEI. This CDR3 has 14 amino acids. Trimming left V 8 bases short and J 8 bases short, with 21 bases between. CDR3 sequence (DNA): TGTGCCAGCCATAAAACGGATACTCCAGGGGAAGCTTTCTTT. Translating it yields CASHKTDTPGEAFF.

This clone has a single count. The chain couples TRBV19 to TRBJ2-1, with 9 bases aligning to TRBD1. V lost 3 bases and J lost 7; bases outside the gene matches: 4. Germline V CDR1 and CDR2: LNHDA, SQIVND (reference sequence). This CDR3 has 14 amino acids. This CDR3 reads CASSIRGQGNEQFF. CDR3 DNA sequence: TGTGCCAGTAGTATTCGAGGACAGGGGAATGAGCAGTTCTTC.

The chain recombines TRBV19 with TRBJ1-5; unclear D gene. CDR1 is LNHDA, CDR2 SQIVND, per germline (reference sequence). The CDR3 consists of 15 residues. Trimming left V 7 bases short and J 4 bases short, with 17 bases between. CDR3 bases: TGTGCCAGTACCCCTCAGGTAACGGTTAATCAGCCCCAGCATTTT. It codes for CASTPQVTVNQPQHF. The full variable domain, its missing parts supplied by reference TRBV19 and TRBJ1-5, is DGGITQSPKYLFRKEGQNVTLSCEQNLNHDAMYWYRQDPGQGLRLIYYSQIVNDFQKGDIAEGYSVSREKKESFPLTVTSAQKNPTAFYLCASTPQVTVNQPQHFGDGTRLSIL.